The clone carrying this T cell receptor beta chain was counted ten times or more. Its target is not known. Quantitative 5'-RACE with molecular barcodes produced the TCR beta libraries. A single record per CDR3 protein comes from TCRdb applying MiXCR to the 5' RACE reads. The repertoire holds 150,000 or so distinct CDR3 sequences, with approximately 9.9% as singletons. The data derive from a study of CD8 T cells in ankylosing spondylitis. Notes on the study in general: From matched ankylosing spondylitis synovial fluid, disease-linked clones were reportedly recovered at significantly enriched levels. Among TCR beta sequences, a motif of eight highly homologous variants appeared characteristic of ankylosing spondylitis blood. Before this, some motif variants had been reported in reactive arthritis synovial fluid and blood.

Germline loops: CDR1 LGHNA, CDR2 YNFKEQ. The CDR3 extends over 18 amino acids. V was pared by 4 bases and J by 6 bases, with 10 bases of the junction left unmatched. This sequence joins TRBV4-2 and TRBJ2-2; 14 bases are shared with TRBD2. Material: blood, either unsorted or a sorted T cell fraction (not recorded which). The TCR comes from a female donor with ankylosing spondylitis or in good health (not recorded which). Written as DNA, the CDR3 is TGTGCCAGCAGCCCCTTAAGGACTAGCGGGAGGCTCGCCGGGGAGCTGTTTTTT. Translated: CASSPLRTSGRLAGELFF.